The clone carrying this TCR beta chain was detected once. The CDR3 runs to 13 residues. The trim removed 6 bases at V and 3 bases at J, leaving 4 bases unmatched. CDR1 and CDR2 from the germline V gene are MNHEY and SVGAGI. This sample was included in a study of blood T cell repertoires in COVID-19. About the study: The analysed material was cDNA or gDNA that came from T cells, B-cell-depleted T cells, or PBMCs.

Those enrolled, adults aged roughly 18 to 100 years, came from about two dozen US areas. Assignments of participants to cohorts depended upon their own reported clinical history. Recovery among Cohort 3 donors was established by two negative PCRs, clearance, or symptom resolution. Generated by immunoSEQ multiplex PCR, the TCRdb table keeps only in-frame clones and is missing some. In the table there are some 200,000 clones, approximately 75% of which are singletons. This receptor was taken from a man aged 35-49 years who had recovered from COVID-19. The chain employs TRBV6-5 and TRBJ2-7; 8 bases are shared with TRBD2. The specimen was PBMCs or T cells enriched from blood (not recorded which). CDR3 DNA: TGTGCCAGCAGCGCGGGGGGAGGCTACGAGCAGTACTTC. Protein product: CASSAGGGYEQYF.